Listed below are T cell receptor beta chains from one sample, sequenced in a study of cytomegalovirus exposure and HLA in healthy donors. Clones were sequenced by immunoSEQ multiplex PCR, and TCRdb holds only the in-frame ones, with some missing. The sample gives roughly 130,000 clones, 83% of which show up once; 1.2% is in the top ten. The sequenced material came from PBMCs. The receptor source for this set is a girl aged 2 to 9 in good health and CMV-seronegative. Both conserved end residues are part of each CDR3. Fields, in order: D gene, clone size, V gene, J gene, CDR3 DNA, CDR3 protein. A D gene is named only where the DNA matches it firmly. A row's size may be missing; if present it is once, few, many or a size class.

TRBD1	NA	TRBV2	TRBJ1-4	TGTGCCAGCAGCCCTGACAGGGGTAATGAAAAACTGTTTTTT	CASSPDRGNEKLFF
NA	NA	TRBV4-2	TRBJ1-5	TGTGCCAGCAGCCAAGAACTTTATAGCAATCAGCCCCAGCATTTT	CASSQELYSNQPQHF
TRBD2	few	TRBV29-1	TRBJ2-7	TGCAGCGTTGAATTGCGGGAGGCGGCCTACGAGCAGTACTTC	CSVELREAAYEQYF
TRBD1	NA	TRBV5-1	TRBJ1-2	TGCGCCAGCAGCTTGGGGGGACAGCTAAACTATGGCTACACCTTC	CASSLGGQLNYGYTF
NA	NA	TRBV6-5	TRBJ2-7	TGTGCCAGCAGGGCGGACAGAAGCTCCTACGAGCAGTACTTC	CASRADRSSYEQYF
NA	NA	TRBV28	TRBJ1-2	TGTGCCAGCAGTTCCGACTATGGCTACACCTTC	CASSSDYGYTF
NA	NA	TRBV7-9	TRBJ2-7	TGTGCCAGCAGCCCCCGACTTGGGTCAGGGCGGTACGAGCAGTACTTC	CASSPRLGSGRYEQYF
TRBD2	NA	TRBV30	TRBJ2-3	TGTGCCTGGAGTGTTGGACTAGGGAACACAGATACGCAGTATTTT	CAWSVGLGNTDTQYF
TRBD2	NA	TRBV9	TRBJ2-5	TGTGCCAGCAGCGTAGGGGCCCCGGGACTAGCGGGAGGCGAGACCCAGTACTTC	CASSVGAPGLAGGETQYF
NA	NA	TRBV7-7	TRBJ2-2	TGTGCTAGCAGCCCCGATCCTCTGACAATCCCGAACACCGGGGAGCTGTTTTTT	CASSPDPLTIPNTGELFF
TRBD1	NA	TRBV28	TRBJ2-7	TGTGCCAGCAGTCCCTCGGGACAGGCGGGATGGGAGCAGTACTTC	CASSPSGQAGWEQYF
TRBD2	NA	TRBV7-3	TRBJ2-3	TGTGCCAGCAGCTCCGGGGGGGCTGGTGATACGCAGTATTTT	CASSSGGAGDTQYF
TRBD2	NA	TRBV6-5	TRBJ2-7	TGTGCCAGCAGACTTGCGGGAGCGGCTTTTCACGAGCAGTACTTC	CASRLAGAAFHEQYF
TRBD1	NA	TRBV6-1	TRBJ1-2	TGTGCCAGCTCATCGACAGGGGCGGGTGGCTACACCTTC	CASSSTGAGGYTF
TRBD1	NA	TRBV2	TRBJ1-2	TGTGCCAGCAGGGCCTACATGACAGGGATAGATGGCTACACCTTC	CASRAYMTGIDGYTF
NA	NA	TRBV20-1	TRBJ2-5	TGCAGTGCCCCGGGGAAAGAGACCCAGTACTTC	CSAPGKETQYF
NA	few	TRBV4-3	TRBJ1-1	TGCGCCAGCAGCCAAGATTCCGTGCCGGGTTACACTGAAGCTTTCTTT	CASSQDSVPGYTEAFF
TRBD1	NA	TRBV28	TRBJ1-3	TGTGCCAGCAGTTTGTGGACAGGCTCTGGAAACACCATATATTTT	CASSLWTGSGNTIYF
NA	NA	TRBV27	TRBJ1-5	TGTGCCAGCAGTTCCATCGGACAGCTACGATATAGCAATCAGCCCCAGCATTTT	CASSSIGQLRYSNQPQHF
NA	NA	TRBV25-1	TRBJ2-3	TGTGCCAGCAGTGGAGCGGACCCCACAGATACGCAGTATTTT	CASSGADPTDTQYF
NA	NA	TRBV7-9	TRBJ2-1	TGTGCCAGCAGCTTAAAATCCCTAAGGGCGGGGTACAATGAGCAGTTCTTC	CASSLKSLRAGYNEQFF
TRBD1	NA	TRBV15	TRBJ1-1	TGTGCCACCAGCAGAACGGGACAGGGTCATACTGAAGCTTTCTTT	CATSRTGQGHTEAFF
NA	NA	TRBV25-1	TRBJ2-3	TGTGCCAGCAGTGAACCGGGACATCTCCGCTCAGATACGCAGTATTTT	CASSEPGHLRSDTQYF
NA	few	TRBV7-9	TRBJ1-1	TGTGCCAGCAGCCCCCCTGGGAGTGGGTGGGCTCAAGCTTTCTTT	CASSPPGSGWAQAFF
NA	NA	TRBV30	TRBJ1-6	TGTGCCTGGAGTGTTAACCGAGAGTCCCCCCTCCACTTT	CAWSVNRESPLHF
NA	few	TRBV29-1	TRBJ1-4	TGCAGCGTTCCGGAGGCCGGTAATGAAAAACTGTTTTTT	CSVPEAGNEKLFF
TRBD1	few	TRBV27	TRBJ1-2	TGTGCCAGCAGTTTCCTTCAGGGGGCTGGTGGCTACACCTTC	CASSFLQGAGGYTF
TRBD1	few	TRBV30	TRBJ1-5	TGTGCTCGAAGCAGGGGGAATCAGCCCCAGCATTTT	CARSRGNQPQHF
NA	NA	TRBV18	TRBJ1-3	TGTGCCAGCTCACCACCGGGACTCGCGACGGGAAACACCATATATTTT	CASSPPGLATGNTIYF
TRBD1	NA	TRBV25-1	TRBJ2-1	TGTGCCAGCAGTACCGGGACAGGGGTATTAACCCCTCATGAGCAGTTCTTC	CASSTGTGVLTPHEQFF
TRBD1	NA	TRBV5-4	TRBJ1-1	TGTGCCAGCAGCTCTTCAGGGGGCAACACTGAAGCTTTCTTT	CASSSSGGNTEAFF
NA	NA	TRBV30	TRBJ2-7	TGTGCCTGGAGCCCCCGAGAGGGCTACTCCTACGAGCAGTACTTC	CAWSPREGYSYEQYF
TRBD2	NA	TRBV7-9	TRBJ2-1	TGTGCCAGCAGCGGACTAGCTACAATCGGTGAGCAGTTCTTC	CASSGLATIGEQFF
NA	NA	TRBV6-5	TRBJ1-4	TGTGCCAGCAGTTACGGTCGGTATGAAAAACTGTTTTTC	CASSYGRYEKLFF
TRBD1	NA	TRBV4-1	TRBJ2-1	TGCGCCAGCAGCCATCCCGGACAGGGGGCTGGCAATGAGCAGTTCTTC	CASSHPGQGAGNEQFF
NA	once	TRBV7-8	TRBJ1-1	TGTGCCAGCAGCTTAGCATACGCGGAAATGAACACTGAAGCTTTCTTT	CASSLAYAEMNTEAFF
NA	NA	TRBV30	TRBJ1-4	TGTGCCCGAGGAGGGCAGGGAACAACTAATGAAAAACTGTTTTTT	CARGGQGTTNEKLFF
NA	NA	TRBV19	TRBJ2-3	TGTGCCAGTAGTATGGGAGACTCTGTGATCACAGATACGCAGTATTTT	CASSMGDSVITDTQYF
NA	NA	TRBV7-9	TRBJ2-1	TGTGCCAGCAGCTTATGGACTAAGGTCAATGAGCAGTTCTTC	CASSLWTKVNEQFF
NA	NA	TRBV4-2	TRBJ2-3	TGTGCCAGCAGCCAAGACATCGGGCGACAGGAATCATCAGATACGCAGTATTTT	CASSQDIGRQESSDTQYF
NA	NA	TRBV5-1	TRBJ2-7	TGCGCCAGCAGCGTGGCCCAAGCCGGGTACGAGCAGTACTTC	CASSVAQAGYEQYF
TRBD1	NA	TRBV18	TRBJ1-1	TGTGCCAGCTCACCCGGACAGGGGACGAACACTGAAGCTTTCTTT	CASSPGQGTNTEAFF
TRBD1	NA	TRBV19	TRBJ1-2	TGTGCCAGTAGTACCCAGGGGGCCCCGCTATCTGGCTACACCTTC	CASSTQGAPLSGYTF
NA	NA	TRBV28	TRBJ1-4	TGTGCCAGCAAGGGGACAACTAATGAAAAACTGTTTTTT	CASKGTTNEKLFF
NA	NA	TRBV9	TRBJ2-5	TGTGCCAGCAGCCCCTCTTCTTATGAGACCCAGTACTTC	CASSPSSYETQYF
TRBD2	NA	TRBV6-1	TRBJ2-1	TGTGCCAGCAGGGACCCTAGCGGGGGATACAATGAGCAGTTCTTC	CASRDPSGGYNEQFF
NA	NA	TRBV13	TRBJ1-1	TGTGCCAGCAGCTTAGTTGGGGGGGCGTACGTGAACACTGAAGCTTTCTTT	CASSLVGGAYVNTEAFF
TRBD1	NA	TRBV7-9	TRBJ2-7	TGTGCCAGCAGCCCCAGCACAGGGGGCTTCCACGAGCAGTACTTC	CASSPSTGGFHEQYF
NA	NA	TRBV25-1	TRBJ2-1	TGTGCCAGCAGTGCGGGAGCGTCCTACAATGAGCAGTTCTTC	CASSAGASYNEQFF
TRBD1	NA	TRBV6-8	TRBJ1-4	TGTGCCAGCAGAACAGGGGTGGGATCTTCTAATGAAAAACTGTTTTTT	CASRTGVGSSNEKLFF
NA	NA	TRBV11-3	TRBJ2-7	TGTGCCAGCAGCTTAGGTCCAGGCTACGAGCAGTACTTC	CASSLGPGYEQYF